This T cell receptor (beta chain) came from a study of T cell responses to AZD1222 COVID-19 vaccine. The CDR3 loop spans 14 amino acids. V lost 10 bases to trimming and J lost 4 bases, with 16 bases between them. Germline CDR1 SNHLY, CDR2 FYNNEI. Clones were read by immunoSEQ multiplex PCR, and TCRdb kept only the in-frame ones, dropping some. The sample yields tens of thousands of clones, approximately 88% seen once. This clonotype was sampled from an adult who received the AZD1222 COVID-19 vaccine. The rearrangement joins TRBV2 to TRBJ1-4; D possibly corresponds to TRBD1 (5 bases). This specimen consisted of peripheral blood, obtained 28 days after the second AZD1222 dose. CDR3: CATSQGEFNEKLFF. The CDR3 DNA reads as TGTGCCACCTCCCAGGGCGAATTTAATGAAAAACTGTTTTTT.